The present TCR beta chain was sequenced within a study of blood T cell repertoires in COVID-19 (dated by TCRdb to 2020 to 2022). For the wider study: The collaborator samples originated in the United States, Italy and Spain and spanned the acute and convalescent phases of COVID-19. Sample metadata almost always included a de-identified subject ID, COVID-19 status, age in years and sex. The repertoires were released in a freely available public database intended as a resource for research on the immune response to SARS-CoV-2. Subjects who had been exposed to COVID-19, were actively infected with it, or had recovered from it provided the deeply sampled blood TCRbeta repertoires that made up the dataset. The prospective study material was composed of cDNA or gDNA derived from T cells, B-cell-depleted T cells, or PBMCs. Where available, HLA class I and class II types were taken from metadata supplied by the sample provider and were not determined by assay-based typing. The samples were drawn from the first 160 participants of the ongoing ImmuneRACE study and from 950 to 1,500 subjects provided by 6 global collaborators.

As regards this clone: Its antigen is currently not known. No quality values exist for individual bases; no much larger clone is one base distant.

The germline V gene (reference sequence) yields SEHNR for CDR1 and FQNEAQ for CDR2. V was cut back by 1 base and J by 3 bases, leaving a gap of 10 bases between them. Including cysteine and phenylalanine, the CDR3 has 14 amino acids. Just the 42-base CDR3 DNA is kept, in frame starting at base 1. The research as a whole found: Clinical and demographic metadata were provided uncurated, with the amount varying by source and participant.

TCRbeta CDR3 regions were amplified from genomic DNA using the immunoSEQ Assay, a bias-controlled multiplex PCR. Concerning the study's data processing: Within the assay, amplification of reference gene primers was used to estimate how many nucleated cells each sample contained. To quantify the absolute abundance of each unique TCRbeta CDR3 rearrangement, sequence reads were collapsed and filtered. Productive Simpson clonality was computed per sample as the square root of Simpson's diversity index over productive rearrangements. Sourced from immuneACCESS, this table was stored by TCRdb with only in-frame sequences that have V and J called. A share of the clones is absent; for the studies checked, an unresolved V gene accounts for under half, and the remainder has no known explanation. That table is the source of V, J and clone size, and D and trimming were worked out from the DNA. The sample has 65,000 to 85,000 clones on record, over 70% of them singletons. The ten largest clones take up 5% to 6.5% of the sample.

Whole blood was collected in K2EDTA tubes by collaborating institutions according to the institutions' own protocols. For TCRbeta analysis, collaborators shipped samples in one of three forms: frozen whole blood, isolated PBMCs, or DNA extracted from either of those sample types. The TCR was taken from a man aged 50 to 59 with active COVID-19. The specimen sequenced was peripheral blood. The rearranged chain carries TRBV7-9 and TRBJ2-7; the D gene is possibly TRBD1, with 5 bases matching. The CDR3 is CASSLGTQYYEQYF. The sequence in DNA is TGTGCCAGCAGCTTAGGGACACAGTACTACGAGCAGTACTTC.